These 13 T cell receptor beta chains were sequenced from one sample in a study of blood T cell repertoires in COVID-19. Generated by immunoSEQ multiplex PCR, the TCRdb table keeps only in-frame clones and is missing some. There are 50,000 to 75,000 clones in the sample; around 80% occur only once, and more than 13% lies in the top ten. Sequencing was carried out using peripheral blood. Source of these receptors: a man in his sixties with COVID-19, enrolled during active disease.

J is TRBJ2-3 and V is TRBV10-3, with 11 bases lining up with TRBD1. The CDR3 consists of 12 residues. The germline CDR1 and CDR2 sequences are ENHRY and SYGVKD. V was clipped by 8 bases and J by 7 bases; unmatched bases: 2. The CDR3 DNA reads TGTGCCATCCGGGACAGGGGGAATACGCAGTATTTT. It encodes CAIRDRGNTQYF.

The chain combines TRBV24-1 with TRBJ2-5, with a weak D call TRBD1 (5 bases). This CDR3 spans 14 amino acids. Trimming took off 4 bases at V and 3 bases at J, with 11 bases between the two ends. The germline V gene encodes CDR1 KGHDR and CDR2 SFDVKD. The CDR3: CATSEPTAKETQYF. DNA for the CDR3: TGTGCCACCAGTGAGCCGACAGCCAAAGAGACCCAGTACTTC.

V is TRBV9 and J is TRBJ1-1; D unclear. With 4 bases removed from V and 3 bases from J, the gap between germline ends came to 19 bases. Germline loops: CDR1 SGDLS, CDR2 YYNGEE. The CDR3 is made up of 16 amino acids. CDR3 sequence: CASSKHFGGRDTEAFF. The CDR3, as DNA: TGTGCCAGCAGCAAGCATTTTGGAGGCCGGGACACTGAAGCTTTCTTT.

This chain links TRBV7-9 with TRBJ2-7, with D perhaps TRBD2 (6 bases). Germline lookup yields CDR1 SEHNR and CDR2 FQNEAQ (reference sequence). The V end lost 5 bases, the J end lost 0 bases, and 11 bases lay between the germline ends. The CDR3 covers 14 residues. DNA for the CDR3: TGTGCCAGCAGCCCTAGCGCATCCTCCTACGAGCAGTACTTC. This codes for CASSPSASSYEQYF.

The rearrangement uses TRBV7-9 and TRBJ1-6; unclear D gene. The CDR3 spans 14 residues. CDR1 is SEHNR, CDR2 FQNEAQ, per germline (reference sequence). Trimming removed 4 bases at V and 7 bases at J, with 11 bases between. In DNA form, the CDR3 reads TGTGCCAGCAGCTCGGGCAGCGGGAATTCACCCCTCCACTTT. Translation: CASSSGSGNSPLHF.

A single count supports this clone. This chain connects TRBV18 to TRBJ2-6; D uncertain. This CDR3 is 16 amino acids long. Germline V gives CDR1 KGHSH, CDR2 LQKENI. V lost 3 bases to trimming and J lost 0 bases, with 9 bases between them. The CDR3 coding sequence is TGTGCCAGCTCACCTAGCAGCAACTCTGGGGCCAACGTCCTGACTTTC. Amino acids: CASSPSSNSGANVLTF.

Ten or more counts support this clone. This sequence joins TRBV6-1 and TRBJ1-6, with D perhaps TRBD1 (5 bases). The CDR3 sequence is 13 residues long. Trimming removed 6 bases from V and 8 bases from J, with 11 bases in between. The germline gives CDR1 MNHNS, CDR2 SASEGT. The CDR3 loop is CASRGLRDSPLHF. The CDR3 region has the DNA TGTGCCAGCAGGGGGCTTAGAGATTCACCCCTCCACTTT.

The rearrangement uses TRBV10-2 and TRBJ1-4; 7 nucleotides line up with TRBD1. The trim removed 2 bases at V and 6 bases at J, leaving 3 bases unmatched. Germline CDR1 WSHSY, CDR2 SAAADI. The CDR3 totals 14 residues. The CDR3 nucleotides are TGCGCCAGCAGTGAGGGAAGGGGGCATGAAAAACTGTTTTTT. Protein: CASSEGRGHEKLFF.

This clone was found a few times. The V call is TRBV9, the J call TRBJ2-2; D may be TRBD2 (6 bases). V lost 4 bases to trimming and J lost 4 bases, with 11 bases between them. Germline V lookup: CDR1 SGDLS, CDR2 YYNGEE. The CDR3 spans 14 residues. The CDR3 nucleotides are TGTGCCAGCAGCCCCCCCGGGAGCACCGGGGAGCTGTTTTTT. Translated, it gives CASSPPGSTGELFF.

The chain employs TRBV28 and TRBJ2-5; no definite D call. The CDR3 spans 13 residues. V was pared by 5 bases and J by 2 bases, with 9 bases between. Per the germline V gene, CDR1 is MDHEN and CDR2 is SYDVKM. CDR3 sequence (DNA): TGTGCCAGCAGTGCGGAGATTCAAGAGACCCAGTACTTC. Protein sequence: CASSAEIQETQYF.

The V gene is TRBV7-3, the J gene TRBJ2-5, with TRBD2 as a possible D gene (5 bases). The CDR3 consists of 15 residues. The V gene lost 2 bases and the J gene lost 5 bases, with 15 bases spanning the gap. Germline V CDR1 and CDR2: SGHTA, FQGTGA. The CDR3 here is CASSLRHSGGETQYF. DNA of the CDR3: TGTGCCAGCAGCTTACGTCACTCGGGCGGGGAGACCCAGTACTTC.

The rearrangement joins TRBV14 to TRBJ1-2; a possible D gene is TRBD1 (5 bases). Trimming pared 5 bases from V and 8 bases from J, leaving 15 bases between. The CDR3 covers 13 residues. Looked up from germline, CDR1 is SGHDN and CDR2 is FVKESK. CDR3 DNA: TGTGCCAGCAGCTACGGGACTACGCGGGGCTACACCTTC. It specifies CASSYGTTRGYTF.

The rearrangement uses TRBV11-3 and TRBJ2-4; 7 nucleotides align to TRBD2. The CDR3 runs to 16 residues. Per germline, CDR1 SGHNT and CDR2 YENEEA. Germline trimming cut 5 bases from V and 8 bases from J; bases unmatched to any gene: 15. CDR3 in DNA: TGTGCCAGCAGCCCCCCGGGAGGCCTGGACGGGGACATTCAGTACTTC. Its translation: CASSPPGGLDGDIQYF. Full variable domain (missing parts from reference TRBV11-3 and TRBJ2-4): EAGVVQSPRYKIIEKKQPVAFWCNPISGHNTLYWYLQNLGQGPELLIRYENEEAVDDSQLPKDRFSAERLKGVDSTLKIQPAELGDSAVYLCASSPPGGLDGDIQYFGAGTRLSVL.